The clone carrying this T cell receptor beta chain has at least ten counts. Its antigen is currently unknown. It was through 5'RACE template switching that TCR cDNA was made, with a universal primer site and UMIs added. TCRdb used MiXCR to reprocess the 5' RACE reads, holding one entry per CDR3 protein. This sample has around 65,000 distinct CDR3 sequences, with about 6% found just once. This CDR3 has 16 residues. Germline V gene lookup returns CDR1 SGHVS and CDR2 FQNEAQ. The germline V and J ends were trimmed by 2 bases and 4 bases, with 14 bases remaining between them. This sample stems from a study of T cells after yellow fever vaccination. Broader study findings: Detected again after the booster were most primary-vaccination clones, at about 96% CD4 and 70% to 90% CD8.

This sequence originates from a young man who received the YFV17D yellow fever vaccine. The gene calls are TRBV7-8 and TRBJ2-2; D not certain. The input for sequencing was CD4+ T cells sorted from PBMCs, taken approximately 16 days after the first yellow fever vaccination. This CDR3 reads CASSLRFEVATGELFF. The DNA for the CDR3 is TGTGCCAGCAGCTTAAGGTTCGAGGTGGCCACCGGGGAGCTGTTTTTT. The full variable domain, rest sourced from reference TRBV7-8 and TRBJ2-2, is GAGVSQSPRYKVAKRGQDVALRCDPISGHVSLFWYQQALGQGPEFLTYFQNEAQLDKSGLPSDRFFAERPEGSVSTLKIQRTQQEDSAVYLCASSLRFEVATGELFFGEGSRLTVL.